A single sample gave rise to the 13 T cell receptor beta chains below, sequenced in a study of multiple sclerosis patients with progressive multifocal leukoencephalopathy. Described time point: time of PML onset. Some clones are missing from TCRdb's copy, which holds only in-frame ones; the method was immunoSEQ multiplex PCR. Of 25,000 to 35,000 clones in the sample, less than 90% are singletons; the top ten hold more than 3%. The source was PBMCs, collected from a patient treated with natalizumab. Receptors were obtained from a human donor with progressive multifocal leukoencephalopathy.

This clone was observed a few times. The chain is built from TRBV4-1 and TRBJ2-1, with unresolved D. The CDR3 covers 15 residues. Per the germline V gene, CDR1 is MGHRA and CDR2 is YSYEKL. V was clipped by 0 bases and J by 3 bases, with 9 bases between them. Here the CDR3 reads CASSQDKTRYNEQFF. CDR3 DNA sequence: TGCGCCAGCAGCCAAGATAAGACACGCTACAATGAGCAGTTCTTC.

This clone was seen a single time. CDR3 sequence (DNA): TGTGCCAGCAGTTTTGGGACAGCGTTGGAAAAACTGTTTTTT. Protein: CASSFGTALEKLFF. This rearrangement joins TRBV28 to TRBJ1-4; the match to TRBD1 covers 7 bases. Losses at the gene ends were 3 bases for V and 8 bases for J; bases not matched to a gene: 6. CDR1 MDHEN and CDR2 SYDVKM come from the germline V gene. CDR3 size: 14 residues.

The rearrangement links TRBV27 to TRBJ2-5, with TRBD1 matching 10 bases. Judging by the DNA end, TRBJ2-7 fits better; the J call may be wrong. The germline V gene encodes CDR1 MNHEY and CDR2 SMNVEV (reference sequence). The CDR3 has 13 residues. The CDR3 sequence is CASRRTGGSEQYF. CDR3 DNA sequence: TGTGCCAGCAGGAGGACAGGGGGATCCGAGCAGTACTTC.

The chain couples TRBV5-1 to TRBJ2-3; TRBD2 matches 11 bases. V shed 3 bases, J shed 3 bases, and the junction held 9 bases outside the gene matches. The CDR3 sequence is 17 residues long. CDR1 is SGHRS and CDR2 is YFSETQ in the germline V gene. Here the CDR3 reads CASSSLGTSGITDTQYF. The CDR3 bases are TGCGCCAGCAGCTCTCTCGGGACTAGCGGCATTACAGATACGCAGTATTTT.

This clone has just one count. This CDR3 fails to terminate in the conserved phenylalanine or tryptophan, so it likely reflects a read error. The DNA is omitted, as the CDR3 cannot be located on it reliably, and the CDR3 follows TCRdb's listing. This sequence joins TRBV11-2 and TRBJ1-1. Germline assignment: CDR1 SGHAT and CDR2 FQNNGV. The CDR3 is 10 residues long, counting both termini. The chain's CDR3 is CASSEGAVTY.

Written as DNA, the CDR3 is TGTGCCAGCAGAAATCAGGGGGCTAGGGAAGCTTTCTTT. Protein: CASRNQGAREAFF. The chain links TRBV28 to TRBJ1-1; TRBD1 agrees at 8 bases. Germline loops: CDR1 MDHEN, CDR2 SYDVKM. With 6 bases clipped from V and 8 bases from J, the junction kept 8 bases outside the gene matches. CDR3 length equals 13 residues.

In its sample, this clone was seen once. V usage is TRBV27 and J usage is TRBJ2-2; a weak D match, TRBD2 (5 bases). Trimming shortened V by 2 bases and J by 2 bases, and 9 bases separated the two germline ends. The germline CDR1 and CDR2 sequences are MNHEY and SMNVEV (reference sequence). The CDR3 runs to 15 residues. CDR3 nucleotide sequence: TGTGCCAGCAGTTTACGGACTGATAACACCGGGGAGCTGTTTTTT. It yields the protein CASSLRTDNTGELFF.

This chain uses TRBV5-8 with TRBJ1-2; no clear D gene. Trimming stripped 2 bases from V and 3 bases from J, with 11 bases between. Germline V gene data show CDR1 as SGHTS and CDR2 as YDEGEE. This CDR3 comprises 14 residues. CDR3 amino acids: CASSFGEVDYGYTF. The CDR3 DNA reads as TGTGCCAGCAGCTTTGGGGAAGTGGACTATGGCTACACCTTC.

The chain combines TRBV5-1 with TRBJ2-1, with TRBD2 identical over 15 bases. CDR1 and CDR2 (germline): SGHRS, YFSETQ. The CDR3 contains 17 residues. With 5 bases clipped from V and 8 bases from J, the junction kept 11 bases outside the gene matches. Here the CDR3 DNA reads TGCGCCAGCAGTCCAAGGACTAGCGGGAGGGCTGTTGATGAGCAGTTCTTC. It yields the protein CASSPRTSGRAVDEQFF.

CDR3 protein: CATSREQGNEQFF. The CDR3 DNA sequence: TGTGCCACCAGCAGGGAACAGGGAAATGAGCAGTTCTTC. The chain combines TRBV15 with TRBJ2-1; perhaps TRBD1 as D (6 bases). The CDR3 runs to 13 residues. Germline CDR1 is LNHNV and CDR2 is YYDKDF (reference sequence). Trimming took 3 bases from V and 7 from J, leaving 10 bases between them. Combining the CDR3 with reference TRBV15 and TRBJ2-1 gives the whole variable domain DAMVIQNPRYQVTQFGKPVTLSCSQTLNHNVMYWYQQKSSQAPKLLFHYYDKDFNNEADTPDNFQSRRPNTSFCFLDIRSPGLGDTAMYLCATSREQGNEQFFGPGTRLTVL.

As concerns this clone: This sample also contains other DNA sequences that code for the same CDR3. The rearrangement uses TRBV5-6 and TRBJ1-5; D remains unclear. This CDR3 comprises 12 residues. Between the trimmed V and J ends, which lost 4 bases and 4 bases, there was a span of 6 bases. Looked up from germline, CDR1 is SGHDT and CDR2 is YYEEEE. The CDR3 DNA reads TGTGCCAGCAGCAGCCGAAATCAGCCCCAGCATTTT. Amino acid sequence: CASSSRNQPQHF.

The chain uses TRBV7-9 and TRBJ1-3; D unresolved. The CDR3 has 17 amino acids. Germline V gene sequence: CDR1 SEHNR, CDR2 FQNEAQ (reference sequence). The V end lost 5 bases, the J end lost 0 bases, and 17 bases lay between the germline ends. CDR3 sequence (DNA): TGTGCCAGCAGCCCTTCCCGGGTGGCCCTCTCTGGAAACACCATATATTTT. It translates to CASSPSRVALSGNTIYF.

The chain uses TRBV28 and TRBJ1-1; TRBD1 agrees at 9 bases. The V and J ends lost 2 bases and 4 bases, in that order; junction bases with no gene match: 14. The length of the CDR3 is 18 residues. The germline CDR1 and CDR2 sequences are MDHEN and SYDVKM. DNA for the CDR3: TGTGCCAGCAGTTTACCGGGACAGGGATCCGGAGTGGGCACTGAAGCTTTCTTT. Protein sequence: CASSLPGQGSGVGTEAFF.